Listed below are T cell receptor beta chains from one sample, sequenced in a study of shared clonotypes between healthy human individuals. TCRdb keeps only in-frame clones here, not all; method: immunoSEQ multiplex PCR. The table records about a million clones, about 80% of them present only once. Sequenced sample: memory CD4+ T cells from PBMCs. These receptors were taken from a man aged 18 to 35 in good health. Some clones in this sample may be carry-over from other donors' samples. Both conserved end residues are part of each CDR3. Fields, in order: V gene, clone size, D gene, J gene, CDR3 DNA, CDR3 protein. A D gene is named only where the DNA matches it firmly. The size entry is marked missing in some rows and otherwise reads once, few, many or a size class.

v_call: TRBV5-1; clone_size: .; d_call: TRBD1; j_call: TRBJ1-3; cdr3_nt: TGCGCCAGCAGCCAGGGACAGCCCAGAAACACCATATATTTT; cdr3_aa: CASSQGQPRNTIYF
v_call: TRBV5-6; clone_size: .; d_call: .; j_call: TRBJ1-3; cdr3_nt: TGTGCCAGCAGCCCAGGGGGAAACACCATATATTTT; cdr3_aa: CASSPGGNTIYF
v_call: TRBV5-1; clone_size: once; d_call: .; j_call: TRBJ2-7; cdr3_nt: TGCGCCAGCAGCCGCGGGCGTCCCGGAGGCGAGCAGTACTTC; cdr3_aa: CASSRGRPGGEQYF
v_call: TRBV9; clone_size: once; d_call: TRBD2; j_call: TRBJ2-7; cdr3_nt: TGTGCCAGCAGCGTAGGGCTAGCGGGGGATGAGCAGTACTTC; cdr3_aa: CASSVGLAGDEQYF
v_call: TRBV4-1; clone_size: .; d_call: .; j_call: TRBJ1-3; cdr3_nt: TGCGCCAGCAGCCAAGGCGGGGGTAACTCTGGAAACACCATATATTTT; cdr3_aa: CASSQGGGNSGNTIYF
v_call: TRBV6-1; clone_size: .; d_call: TRBD2; j_call: TRBJ2-7; cdr3_nt: TGTGCCAGCAGTGAAGAAGCGGGAGCCTACTACGAGCAGTACTTC; cdr3_aa: CASSEEAGAYYEQYF
v_call: TRBV27; clone_size: .; d_call: TRBD1; j_call: TRBJ2-1; cdr3_nt: TGTGCCAGCAGTTTATCCCCGGGACAGGGATCCTACAATGAGCAGTTCTTC; cdr3_aa: CASSLSPGQGSYNEQFF
v_call: TRBV5-4; clone_size: .; d_call: TRBD2; j_call: TRBJ2-7; cdr3_nt: TGTGCCAGCAGCTGGGGGGGACTAGCGACCGCCTACGAGCAGTACTTC; cdr3_aa: CASSWGGLATAYEQYF
v_call: TRBV11-2; clone_size: .; d_call: .; j_call: TRBJ2-3; cdr3_nt: TGTGCCAGCAGCATACAGGGGGGGGGCCCCACAGATACGCAGTATTTT; cdr3_aa: CASSIQGGGPTDTQYF
v_call: TRBV14; clone_size: .; d_call: TRBD2; j_call: TRBJ2-1; cdr3_nt: TGTGCCAGCAGCCAAGAGGGAGCGGGAGCCAATGAGCAGTTCTTC; cdr3_aa: CASSQEGAGANEQFF
v_call: TRBV4-1; clone_size: .; d_call: .; j_call: TRBJ1-3; cdr3_nt: TGCGCCAGCAGCCAAGGAGACACCCGCTCTGGAAACACCATATATTTT; cdr3_aa: CASSQGDTRSGNTIYF
v_call: TRBV27; clone_size: .; d_call: .; j_call: TRBJ1-1; cdr3_nt: TGTGCCAGCAGTTTATACAGGAACACTGAAGCTTTCTTT; cdr3_aa: CASSLYRNTEAFF
v_call: TRBV9; clone_size: few; d_call: .; j_call: TRBJ1-1; cdr3_nt: TGTGCCAGCAGCGTCTACCCCGCCACTGAAGCTTTCTTT; cdr3_aa: CASSVYPATEAFF
v_call: TRBV5-4; clone_size: .; d_call: TRBD1; j_call: TRBJ2-5; cdr3_nt: TGTGCCAGCAGGCCTGGACAGGGGGAGACCCAGTACTTC; cdr3_aa: CASRPGQGETQYF
v_call: TRBV6-1; clone_size: many; d_call: .; j_call: TRBJ2-7; cdr3_nt: TGTGCCAGCAGTGATTTGCCCTACGAGCAGTACTTC; cdr3_aa: CASSDLPYEQYF
v_call: TRBV28; clone_size: .; d_call: TRBD1; j_call: TRBJ1-2; cdr3_nt: TGTGCCAGCAGCACGCCATCAGGGGGCGGTGGCTACACCTTC; cdr3_aa: CASSTPSGGGGYTF
v_call: TRBV27; clone_size: .; d_call: TRBD1; j_call: TRBJ2-7; cdr3_nt: TGTGCCAGCAGTTGGGCGGACAGGGTCTACGAGCAGTACTTC; cdr3_aa: CASSWADRVYEQYF
v_call: TRBV19; clone_size: .; d_call: TRBD1; j_call: TRBJ1-5; cdr3_nt: TGTGCCAGTAGTATAGGGGACAGGGCCATGGATCAGCCCCAGCATTTT; cdr3_aa: CASSIGDRAMDQPQHF
v_call: TRBV4-2; clone_size: .; d_call: TRBD2; j_call: TRBJ2-3; cdr3_nt: TGTGCCAGCAGCCAAGATCTGGTAGCGGGCCTGAGTGATACGCAGTATTTT; cdr3_aa: CASSQDLVAGLSDTQYF
v_call: TRBV28; clone_size: once; d_call: TRBD1; j_call: TRBJ1-3; cdr3_nt: TGTGCCAGCAGCTCGCCAGGGGGGCCGGGTCGGGGCTCTGGAAACACCATATATTTT; cdr3_aa: CASSSPGGPGRGSGNTIYF
v_call: TRBV28; clone_size: .; d_call: .; j_call: TRBJ2-5; cdr3_nt: TGTGCCAGCAGTTTATCCGGGGAAGAGACCCAGTACTTC; cdr3_aa: CASSLSGEETQYF
v_call: TRBV2; clone_size: .; d_call: .; j_call: TRBJ1-1; cdr3_nt: TGTGCCAGCAGTGAAGGGTTTGGCAGGGTCACTGAAGCTTTCTTT; cdr3_aa: CASSEGFGRVTEAFF
v_call: TRBV2; clone_size: .; d_call: TRBD1; j_call: TRBJ2-7; cdr3_nt: TGTGCCAGCAGCTCCGGGACAGGGACCTACGAGCAGTACTTC; cdr3_aa: CASSSGTGTYEQYF
v_call: TRBV18; clone_size: .; d_call: .; j_call: TRBJ1-1; cdr3_nt: TGTGCCAGCTCACCCTTGCCGGGACGCATGAACACTGAAGCTTTCTTT; cdr3_aa: CASSPLPGRMNTEAFF
v_call: TRBV27; clone_size: .; d_call: .; j_call: TRBJ2-2; cdr3_nt: TGTGCCAGCAGTTTAATTGGGACCGGGGAGCTGTTTTTT; cdr3_aa: CASSLIGTGELFF
v_call: TRBV9; clone_size: .; d_call: .; j_call: TRBJ1-3; cdr3_nt: TGTGCCAGCAGCTCCGACCGTCCCGGGACTGACTCTGGAAACACCATATATTTT; cdr3_aa: CASSSDRPGTDSGNTIYF
v_call: TRBV5-1; clone_size: .; d_call: TRBD1; j_call: TRBJ2-7; cdr3_nt: TGCGCCAGCAGCTTGGCGCCCGGACAGGGGGAATACGAGCAGTACTTC; cdr3_aa: CASSLAPGQGEYEQYF
v_call: TRBV7-2; clone_size: few; d_call: TRBD1; j_call: TRBJ2-1; cdr3_nt: TGTGCCAGCAGCACGCAGGTACAGGGGGGATACAATGAGCAGTTCTTC; cdr3_aa: CASSTQVQGGYNEQFF
v_call: TRBV7-6; clone_size: .; d_call: .; j_call: TRBJ2-5; cdr3_nt: TGTGCCAGCAGCCCTTCCCCCGAGTACCAAGAGACCCAGTACTTC; cdr3_aa: CASSPSPEYQETQYF
v_call: TRBV7-9; clone_size: .; d_call: TRBD2; j_call: TRBJ2-3; cdr3_nt: TGTGCCAGCAGCGCCGGACTAGCGGGCGTTGGAGATACGCAGTATTTT; cdr3_aa: CASSAGLAGVGDTQYF
v_call: TRBV25-1; clone_size: .; d_call: TRBD2; j_call: TRBJ2-7; cdr3_nt: TGTGCCAGCAGTGATAGCGGGATCACATTAGGCGTCGAGCAGTACTTC; cdr3_aa: CASSDSGITLGVEQYF
v_call: TRBV7-9; clone_size: .; d_call: TRBD1; j_call: TRBJ2-3; cdr3_nt: TGTGCCAGCAGACAAAGACAGGGGAGTAATACAGATACGCAGTATTTT; cdr3_aa: CASRQRQGSNTDTQYF
v_call: TRBV9; clone_size: once; d_call: .; j_call: TRBJ2-1; cdr3_nt: TGTGCCAGCAGCGTAGGGTCCTGGGGCGATGAGCAGTTCTTC; cdr3_aa: CASSVGSWGDEQFF
v_call: TRBV5-1; clone_size: .; d_call: .; j_call: TRBJ1-5; cdr3_nt: TGCGCCAGCAGCTTCGGGAGTGGCAATCAGCCCCAGCATTTT; cdr3_aa: CASSFGSGNQPQHF
v_call: TRBV5-1; clone_size: .; d_call: TRBD2; j_call: TRBJ2-1; cdr3_nt: TGCGCCAGCAGCTTGGCCGCAGGGCGGGAGGGATTCTACAATGAGCAGTTCTTC; cdr3_aa: CASSLAAGREGFYNEQFF
v_call: TRBV6-1; clone_size: once; d_call: TRBD1; j_call: TRBJ1-3; cdr3_nt: TGTGCCAGCAGATTACAGGGGTCTGGAAACACCATATATTTT; cdr3_aa: CASRLQGSGNTIYF
v_call: TRBV6-1; clone_size: once; d_call: .; j_call: TRBJ2-7; cdr3_nt: TGTGCCAGCAGTGAGTTTGGAGGGGAGTACGAGCAGTACTTC; cdr3_aa: CASSEFGGEYEQYF
v_call: TRBV10-3; clone_size: .; d_call: TRBD1; j_call: TRBJ2-2; cdr3_nt: TGTGCCACTAAAGGACAGGGGGGCACCGGGGAGCTGTTTTTT; cdr3_aa: CATKGQGGTGELFF
v_call: TRBV28; clone_size: .; d_call: .; j_call: TRBJ2-7; cdr3_nt: TGTGCCAGCAGGACGGCGGCTATCTACGAGCAGTACTTC; cdr3_aa: CASRTAAIYEQYF
v_call: TRBV5-1; clone_size: .; d_call: .; j_call: TRBJ1-1; cdr3_nt: TGCGCCAGCAGCTTGGCGGGGGAGGTGAACACTGAAGCTTTCTTT; cdr3_aa: CASSLAGEVNTEAFF
v_call: TRBV7-8; clone_size: .; d_call: TRBD2; j_call: TRBJ2-7; cdr3_nt: TGTGCCAGCAGCCAGAAGCGGGATAACGAGCAGTACTTC; cdr3_aa: CASSQKRDNEQYF
v_call: TRBV9; clone_size: .; d_call: TRBD1; j_call: TRBJ2-1; cdr3_nt: TGTGCCAGCACCCCGGGACAGGGACCCAATGAGCAGTTCTTC; cdr3_aa: CASTPGQGPNEQFF
v_call: TRBV5-4; clone_size: once; d_call: TRBD2; j_call: TRBJ2-7; cdr3_nt: TGTGCCAGCAGCTTGGGCGGGGGGTCGGCCTACGAGCAGTACTTC; cdr3_aa: CASSLGGGSAYEQYF